The 14 T cell receptor beta chains reported below all come from one sample, sequenced in a study of blood T cell repertoires in COVID-19 (TCRdb year 2020). The library was generated by the immunoSEQ multiplex PCR assay. In TCRdb, the immuneACCESS table is reduced to in-frame sequences with V and J assigned. These tables do not hold every clone; where another copy was compared, an unresolved V gene accounts for under half, and the others remain unexplained. Recorded for this sample are 120,000 to 150,000 clones; 80% of them occurred a single time. Together, the top ten hold around 5% of the sample. Sequences were obtained from peripheral blood. The origin of the receptors is a woman aged 50 to 60 with acute or convalescent COVID-19.

Of note for this clone: One end of the junction does not line up with germline, which may come from a read error. The V and J genes are TRBV7-2 and TRBJ2-1, with 9 bases identical to TRBD2. The germline V gene has CDR1 SGHTA and CDR2 FQGNSA. The CDR3 sequence is 13 residues long. The CDR3 DNA reads as TGTGCCAGCAGCCCTGATGCGGGGGGGCTATCGGTCTTC. Translated, it gives CASSPDAGGLSVF. The whole variable domain, remainder taken from reference TRBV7-2 and TRBJ2-1, is GAGVSQSPSNKVTEKGKDVELRCDPISGHTALYWYRQSLGQGLEFLIYFQGNSAPDKSGLPSDRFSAERTGGSVSTLTIQRTQQEDSAVYLCASSPDAGGLSVFGPGTRLTVL.

The chain uses TRBV12-3 or TRBV12-4 and TRBJ2-2, with D unclear. V lost 5 bases and J 9 bases, leaving 13 bases between the germline ends. The CDR3 runs 13 residues. The CDR3 DNA is TGTGCCAGCAGTAAAAACCCGGAGCGGGAGCTGTTTTTT. The encoded protein is CASSKNPERELFF.

This CDR3 reads CASSLDPGTYGYTF. CDR3 coding DNA: TGTGCCAGCAGCTTAGATCCGGGAACCTATGGCTACACCTTC. The rearrangement joins TRBV7-2 to TRBJ1-2, with unresolved D. CDR1 and CDR2 (germline): SGHTA, FQGNSA. The CDR3 length is 14 residues. The V gene lost 1 base and the J gene lost 4 bases, with 10 bases spanning the gap.

J is TRBJ2-7 and V is TRBV27, with 7 bases that match TRBD1. The V gene end was trimmed by 5 bases and the J gene end by 5 bases; junction bases not matched to a gene: 9. This CDR3 spans 14 amino acids. CDR1 is MNHEY, CDR2 SMNVEV, per germline (reference sequence). CDR3 nucleotides: TGTGCCAGCAGTCTAACGACAGGGTTCCACGAGCAGTACTTC. It yields the protein CASSLTTGFHEQYF.

J is TRBJ1-1 and V is TRBV21-1; the table's D gene call, TRBD1, was not cross checked with the DNA. TRBV21-1 is termed a pseudogene. CDR3 length equals 16 residues. CDR3 sequence (DNA): TGTGCCAGCAGCGTCCGGACAGGGAGAGTGAACACTGAAGCTTTCTTT. This translates into CASSVRTGRVNTEAFF.

The rearrangement joins TRBV6-5 to TRBJ2-2; no definite D call. CDR3 size: 13 residues. V lost 8 bases to trimming and J lost 6 bases, with 13 bases between them. CDR1 is MNHEY and CDR2 is SVGAGI in the germline V gene. CDR3 nucleotide sequence: TGTGCCAGCTGCGGAGTACTTTCCGGGGAGCTGTTTTTT. Protein product: CASCGVLSGELFF.

V is TRBV4-2 and J is TRBJ2-2; TRBD2 matches 12 bases. CDR1 is LGHNA, CDR2 YNFKEQ, per germline. The CDR3 is made up of 17 amino acids. The V segment lost 1 base and the J segment 4 bases; nucleotides outside the gene matches: 4. The CDR3 protein is CASSQASLAGGTGELFF. The CDR3 DNA follows: TGTGCCAGCAGCCAAGCGTCACTAGCGGGGGGCACCGGGGAGCTGTTTTTT.

The chain links TRBV25-1 to TRBJ1-2, with TRBD1 matching 7 bases. The CDR3 covers 14 residues. The germline CDR1 and CDR2 sequences are MGHDK and SYGVNS. The V gene end was trimmed by 3 bases and the J gene end by 5 bases; junction bases not matched to a gene: 6. CDR3 residues: CASSDRGQLYGYTF. The CDR3 DNA follows: TGTGCCAGCAGTGATAGGGGACAGCTTTATGGCTACACCTTC.

The V gene is TRBV25-1, the J gene TRBJ2-7, with 7 bases fitting TRBD1. The CDR3 is 18 amino acids. The V segment lost 6 bases and the J segment 0 bases; nucleotides outside the gene matches: 17. The V gene's germline CDR1 is MGHDK and CDR2 SYGVNS. The CDR3 DNA is TGTGCCAGCAGCAAGGGACAGTTTCCCAGCAAAGGCTCCTACGAGCAGTACTTC. Residues: CASSKGQFPSKGSYEQYF.

The V gene is TRBV2, the J gene TRBJ2-5, with D possibly being TRBD2 (5 bases). Between the trimmed V and J ends, which lost 9 bases and 4 bases, there was a span of 15 bases. From germline, CDR1 is SNHLY and CDR2 FYNNEI. The CDR3 has 13 residues. CDR3: CASWALGRETQYF. The CDR3 DNA is TGTGCCAGTTGGGCTCTAGGGAGAGAGACCCAGTACTTC.

The chain employs TRBV6-5 and TRBJ1-2; D is ambiguous. Trimming pared 8 bases from V and 5 bases from J, leaving 12 bases between. CDR3 length: 12 amino acids. Per germline, CDR1 MNHEY and CDR2 SVGAGI. The CDR3 DNA sequence: TGTGCCAGCGCGCAGGAAGGATATGGCTACACCTTC. Protein: CASAQEGYGYTF.

The rearrangement joins TRBV6-1 to TRBJ1-4, with 11 bases identical to TRBD1. With 4 bases clipped from V and 6 bases from J, the junction kept 7 bases outside the gene matches. Looked up from germline, CDR1 is MNHNS and CDR2 is SASEGT. This CDR3 spans 16 amino acids. CDR3 sequence (DNA): TGTGCCAGCAGTGCTCGGACAGGGGGCGCATATGAAAAACTGTTTTTT. It yields the protein CASSARTGGAYEKLFF.

The chain uses TRBV9 and TRBJ2-1; 12 bases align to TRBD1. This CDR3 has 15 amino acids. The germline gives CDR1 SGDLS, CDR2 YYNGEE. The V gene end was trimmed by 0 bases and the J gene end by 10 bases; junction bases not matched to a gene: 5. CDR3 DNA: TGTGCCAGCAGCGTAGACGGGACAGGGGGCCGGGAGCAGTTCTTC. As protein: CASSVDGTGGREQFF.

The rearrangement uses TRBV6-2 or TRBV6-3 and TRBJ1-3; D is uncertain. The length of the CDR3 is 14 residues. Germline CDR1 reads MNHEY; CDR2 reads SVGEGT. Between the trimmed V and J ends, which lost 2 bases and 0 bases, there was a span of 5 bases. In DNA, the CDR3 is TGTGCCAGCAGTTACCTCGGCTCTGGAAACACCATATATTTT. Translation gives CASSYLGSGNTIYF.